This T cell receptor (beta chain) was captured by sequencing in a study of CD8+CD57+ T cells in acquired aplastic anemia. Background on the study: The DNA of sorted CD4+ and CD8+ cells averaged roughly 3 ug.

Whole-study results and caveats: Patients and controls were not found to differ significantly in CD8+ Simpson's diversity. Patients had approximately 30 CD8+ CDR3 sequences in common with controls (the shared set).

Investigators profiled TCR beta VDJ and CDR3 from genomic DNA template. TCRdb re-called the reads with MiXCR, one entry per CDR3 protein. The sample holds roughly 130,000 distinct CDR3 sequences, 48% seen once. With respect to this clonotype: Its antigen is still unknown.

V lost 2 bases to trimming and J lost 6 bases, with 5 bases between them. Germline V gene lookup returns CDR1 LGHNA and CDR2 YSLEER. This CDR3 contains 13 residues. The rearrangement uses TRBV4-3 and TRBJ1-6, with unresolved D. The receptor comes from a human donor in good health, serving as a control. Sequenced material: sorted CD4+, CD8+, or CD8+CD57+ T cells (not recorded which) from PBMCs. CDR3 bases: TGCGCCAGCAGCCAACGTGGTAATTCACCCCTCCACTTT. Its translation: CASSQRGNSPLHF.